The 8 T cell receptor beta chains below all came from one sample that was sequenced in a study of CD8 T cells in Susac syndrome. A quantity of about 0.45 to 1 ug RNA underwent reverse transcription using random hexamers. MiXCR was run by TCRdb on the immunoSEQ multiplex PCR reads, yielding one entry per CDR3 protein. The table has about 210,000 distinct CDR3 sequences, approximately 95% seen once; the top ten hold 0.085% to 0.095%. Sequencing was performed on CD4+ T cells from PBMCs. These receptors all come from a human donor with multiple sclerosis.

The rearrangement joins TRBV28 to TRBJ2-7; the D is unclear. The CDR3 covers 14 residues. Per germline, CDR1 MDHEN and CDR2 SYDVKM. Trimming took off 10 bases at V and 0 bases at J, with 16 bases between the two ends. The CDR3 region is CATLRLFSSYEQYF. For the CDR3, the DNA is TGTGCCACCCTACGGTTGTTTAGCTCCTACGAGCAGTACTTC.

This clonotype occurred once. The chain carries TRBV29-1 and TRBJ2-7; 7 bases align to TRBD1. The germline V gene encodes CDR1 SQVTM and CDR2 ANQGSEA. The V segment lost 4 bases and the J segment 2 bases; nucleotides outside the gene matches: 5. The CDR3 runs to 13 residues. The CDR3 is CSVVGTEAYEQYF. The DNA of the CDR3 is TGCAGCGTTGTTGGGACAGAGGCCTACGAGCAGTACTTC.

This chain connects TRBV20-1 to TRBJ2-7; tentative D call: TRBD2 (5 bases). Germline CDR1 reads DFQATT; CDR2 reads SNEGSKA (reference sequence). The V and J ends lost 4 bases and 1 base respectively, with 14 bases between them. The CDR3 spans 14 residues. CDR3 DNA sequence: TGCAGTGCTACTCCCGACTATACATCCTACGAGCAGTACTTC. Protein sequence: CSATPDYTSYEQYF.

The CDR3 sequence is CASRGGTVNTEAFF. The CDR3 region has the DNA TGTGCCAGCAGGGGTGGGACGGTGAACACTGAAGCTTTCTTT. This chain joins TRBV12-3 or TRBV12-4 and TRBJ1-1, with D possibly matching TRBD1 (5 bases). The V and J ends lost 6 bases and 0 bases respectively, with 11 bases between them. The CDR3 covers 14 residues.

V is TRBV9 and J is TRBJ1-3; D gene unclear. The CDR3 is made up of 15 amino acids. The V gene lost 4 bases and the J gene lost 0 bases, with 11 bases spanning the gap. The germline V gene encodes CDR1 SGDLS and CDR2 YYNGEE. The CDR3 reads CASSLRGDSGNTIYF. The CDR3 region has the DNA TGTGCCAGCAGCCTCCGAGGAGACTCTGGAAACACCATATATTTT. The full variable domain, completed using reference TRBV9 and TRBJ1-3, is DSGVTQTPKHLITATGQRVTLRCSPRSGDLSVYWYQQSLDQGLQFLIQYYNGEERAKGNILERFSAQQFPDLHSELNLSSLELGDSALYFCASSLRGDSGNTIYFGEGSWLTVV.

V usage is TRBV18 and J usage is TRBJ2-6; D is ambiguous. Germline loops: CDR1 KGHSH, CDR2 LQKENI. This CDR3 comprises 18 residues. Trimming removed 3 bases from V and 0 bases from J, with 15 bases in between. CDR3: CASSPLTLQSSGANVLTF. As DNA, the CDR3 is TGTGCCAGCTCACCCCTTACCTTACAGAGCTCTGGGGCCAACGTCCTGACTTTC. Full variable domain (rest looked up from reference TRBV18 and TRBJ2-6): NAGVMQNPRHLVRRRGQEARLRCSPMKGHSHVYWYRQLPEEGLKFMVYLQKENIIDESGMPKERFSAEFPKEGPSILRIQQVVRGDSAAYFCASSPLTLQSSGANVLTFGAGSRLTVL.

This chain uses TRBV6-5 with TRBJ1-5; a weak D match, TRBD1 (6 bases). V was pared by 5 bases and J by 8 bases, with 19 bases between. The CDR3 runs to 15 residues. CDR1 and CDR2 (germline): MNHEY, SVGAGI. In DNA form, the CDR3 reads TGTGCCAGCAGTACCGCACGACAGGAAGGTGAGCCCCAGCATTTT. Translated: CASSTARQEGEPQHF.

The chain couples TRBV18 to TRBJ2-1, with 8 bases that match TRBD2. This CDR3 comprises 18 residues. The germline CDR1 and CDR2 sequences are KGHSH and LQKENI. V lost 3 bases, J lost 0 bases, and 10 bases stayed unmatched. The CDR3 region has the DNA TGTGCCAGCTCACCTACTCCCATCGGGGGGGGCTCCTACAATGAGCAGTTCTTC. It translates to CASSPTPIGGGSYNEQFF.